What follows describes a single TCR beta chain. Its antigen is unknown. A read error may explain this, as a much larger clone is one base away. As the CDR3 is not closed by the conserved phenylalanine or tryptophan, this likely results from a read error. The sample is drawn from a study of tumor-infiltrating lymphocytes in primary liver carcinoma. Study-wide background: Stage T1-T3 N0M0 and a size of 4.2 to 10 cm characterized the tumors.

Overall study results and limits: Tumor-adjacent and tumor-blood pairs shared less of their repertoires than tumor region pairs shared. Roughly 7.5-25% of top clones, and no more, occurred in all five tumor regions.

It was from around 20-30 mg of unsorted bulk tissue that RNA and DNA were co-extracted. Total RNA amounting to 450 to 500 ng was the source from which TCR beta cDNA was made with a constant-region primer. Investigators got TCR beta libraries out of three nested multiplex PCR rounds, done with slightly modified ARM-PCR. TRBV1-TRBV30 forward primers and a C-beta reverse primer were used in the first two PCR rounds, which each ran for nine to ten cycles. TCRdb itself ran the multiplex PCR reads through MiXCR, one entry per CDR3 protein. Here the sample spans tens of thousands of distinct CDR3 sequences, about 71% being singletons. The CDR3 has 15 residues. The V end lost 0 bases, the J end lost 4 bases, and 11 bases lay between the germline ends. CDR1 WSHSY and CDR2 SAAADI come from the germline V gene.

Sequencing was carried out using liver tumor tissue from sampling region 4. Subset in this sample: tumor region T4, right-lateral pole. This clonotype originated in a man aged 35-49 years with primary liver carcinoma and hepatitis B virus infection. V gene TRBV10-2 combines with J gene TRBJ2-3; possibly TRBD1 for D (6 bases). CDR3 in DNA: TGCGCCAGCAGTGAGTCGACGGCAGGGGCAGATACGCAGTATCTT. Translated, it gives CASSESTAGADTQYL.